Described below is a single T cell receptor beta chain sequence and its context. This entry is derived from a study of CD8 T cells in Susac syndrome. On the study more broadly: Within the sequenced group of Susac syndrome patients, 5 or 6 showed active disease and roughly 8 were in remission.

Each Susac syndrome patient had definite or probable disease by recently defined criteria. TEMRA cells were FACS-enriched, while CD8+ and CD4+ T cells were negatively isolated. Germline V gene data show CDR1 as SGHNT and CDR2 as YYREEE (reference sequence). The germline V and J ends were trimmed by 4 bases and 2 bases, with 10 bases remaining between them. CDR3 length: 13 amino acids. When the RNA was reverse transcribed, random hexamers were used with an input of about 0.5 to 1 ug. Amplification of TCR beta CDR3 by immunoSEQ multiplex PCR spanned 54 Vbeta and 13 Jbeta. TCRdb called the immunoSEQ multiplex PCR reads again in MiXCR, with one record for every CDR3 protein. This table holds roughly 200,000 distinct CDR3 sequences, 85% to 95% found once.

This TCR was sampled from a human donor with Susac syndrome. What was sequenced was CD4+ T cells from PBMCs. The rearrangement uses TRBV5-4 and TRBJ2-7; D perhaps matches TRBD2 (5 bases). The CDR3 coding sequence is TGTGCCAGCAGCCAGTTAGCGACCTACGAGCAGTACTTC. It encodes CASSQLATYEQYF.